This TCR beta chain is from a study of a mutant IDH1 vaccine in newly diagnosed glioma. Study-level information: In weeks 1, 3, 5, 7, 11, 15, 19 and 23, patients were immunized, eight times in all. Following radiotherapy alone, or alongside temozolomide cycles, vaccination was started after an interval of 4-6 weeks. The treated group averaged about 44 years old and was around 60% male, roughly 40% female.

Time point described: week 5, during vaccination. Each dose of the vaccine consisted of 300 ug of mutant IDH1 20-mer peptide, with topical imiquimod. Remarks on this clone: Antigen: not known.

Data came from immunoSEQ multiplex PCR; TCRdb stores just in-frame clones and leaves some out. The sample comprises tens of thousands of clones, 91% of which are singletons, and about 0.61% rests with the top ten. Germline V gene sequence: CDR1 SGHRS, CDR2 YFSETQ. V shed 2 bases and J shed 5 bases, with 11 bases lying between them. This CDR3 spans 14 amino acids. The study, taken as a whole, reports: Pseudoprogression appears to have had no connection to changes in top peripheral T cell clonotypes.

The receptor was isolated from a woman in her 50s with glioma. The V gene is TRBV5-1, the J gene TRBJ1-5, with D uncertain. The material sequenced was PBMCs, taken from a glioma patient whose treatment included an IDH1 peptide vaccine. CDR3 coding DNA: TGCGCCAGCAGCTTAGCTGGGAGTGATCAGCCCCAGCATTTT. Amino acids: CASSLAGSDQPQHF.